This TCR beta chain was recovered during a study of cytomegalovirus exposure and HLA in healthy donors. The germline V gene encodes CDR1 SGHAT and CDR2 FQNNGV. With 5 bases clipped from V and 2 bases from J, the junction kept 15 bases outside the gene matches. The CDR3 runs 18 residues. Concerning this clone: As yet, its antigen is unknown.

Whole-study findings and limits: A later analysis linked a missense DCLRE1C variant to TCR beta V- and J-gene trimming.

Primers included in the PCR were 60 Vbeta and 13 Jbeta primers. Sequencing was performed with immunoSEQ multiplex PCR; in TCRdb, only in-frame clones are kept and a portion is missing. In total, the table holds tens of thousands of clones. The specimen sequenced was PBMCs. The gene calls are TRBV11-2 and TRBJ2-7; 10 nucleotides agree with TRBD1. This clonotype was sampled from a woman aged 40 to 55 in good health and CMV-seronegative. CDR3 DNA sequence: TGTGCCAGCAGCCCCCTAGACAGGGGGCGAGGGATCACCTACGAGCAGTACTTC. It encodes CASSPLDRGRGITYEQYF.